This T cell receptor (beta chain) was sequenced for a study of blood T cells in healthy people across ages. Roughly 9.2 milliliters was the volume of peripheral blood drawn from each donor. With a J-beta primer mix and a sample-barcoded 5' primer, a second PCR ran about 7 to 12 cycles. From the 5' RACE reads, TCRdb called clonotypes with MiXCR, one entry per CDR3 protein. Here the sample spans 1 million or so distinct CDR3 sequences, less than 50% being singletons. This clonotype was seen only a few times. V shed 3 bases, J shed 6 bases, and the junction held 6 bases outside the gene matches. CDR3 length equals 13 residues. Per the germline V gene, CDR1 is SQVTM and CDR2 is ANQGSEA.

Sequences were obtained from blood. The V gene is TRBV29-1, the J gene TRBJ2-5, with TRBD2 matching over 8 bases. This clonotype was sampled from a woman aged 60 to 75 in good health. CDR3 residues: CSVDPTSVKTQYF. The CDR3 DNA reads TGCAGCGTTGACCCGACTAGCGTGAAGACCCAGTACTTC.